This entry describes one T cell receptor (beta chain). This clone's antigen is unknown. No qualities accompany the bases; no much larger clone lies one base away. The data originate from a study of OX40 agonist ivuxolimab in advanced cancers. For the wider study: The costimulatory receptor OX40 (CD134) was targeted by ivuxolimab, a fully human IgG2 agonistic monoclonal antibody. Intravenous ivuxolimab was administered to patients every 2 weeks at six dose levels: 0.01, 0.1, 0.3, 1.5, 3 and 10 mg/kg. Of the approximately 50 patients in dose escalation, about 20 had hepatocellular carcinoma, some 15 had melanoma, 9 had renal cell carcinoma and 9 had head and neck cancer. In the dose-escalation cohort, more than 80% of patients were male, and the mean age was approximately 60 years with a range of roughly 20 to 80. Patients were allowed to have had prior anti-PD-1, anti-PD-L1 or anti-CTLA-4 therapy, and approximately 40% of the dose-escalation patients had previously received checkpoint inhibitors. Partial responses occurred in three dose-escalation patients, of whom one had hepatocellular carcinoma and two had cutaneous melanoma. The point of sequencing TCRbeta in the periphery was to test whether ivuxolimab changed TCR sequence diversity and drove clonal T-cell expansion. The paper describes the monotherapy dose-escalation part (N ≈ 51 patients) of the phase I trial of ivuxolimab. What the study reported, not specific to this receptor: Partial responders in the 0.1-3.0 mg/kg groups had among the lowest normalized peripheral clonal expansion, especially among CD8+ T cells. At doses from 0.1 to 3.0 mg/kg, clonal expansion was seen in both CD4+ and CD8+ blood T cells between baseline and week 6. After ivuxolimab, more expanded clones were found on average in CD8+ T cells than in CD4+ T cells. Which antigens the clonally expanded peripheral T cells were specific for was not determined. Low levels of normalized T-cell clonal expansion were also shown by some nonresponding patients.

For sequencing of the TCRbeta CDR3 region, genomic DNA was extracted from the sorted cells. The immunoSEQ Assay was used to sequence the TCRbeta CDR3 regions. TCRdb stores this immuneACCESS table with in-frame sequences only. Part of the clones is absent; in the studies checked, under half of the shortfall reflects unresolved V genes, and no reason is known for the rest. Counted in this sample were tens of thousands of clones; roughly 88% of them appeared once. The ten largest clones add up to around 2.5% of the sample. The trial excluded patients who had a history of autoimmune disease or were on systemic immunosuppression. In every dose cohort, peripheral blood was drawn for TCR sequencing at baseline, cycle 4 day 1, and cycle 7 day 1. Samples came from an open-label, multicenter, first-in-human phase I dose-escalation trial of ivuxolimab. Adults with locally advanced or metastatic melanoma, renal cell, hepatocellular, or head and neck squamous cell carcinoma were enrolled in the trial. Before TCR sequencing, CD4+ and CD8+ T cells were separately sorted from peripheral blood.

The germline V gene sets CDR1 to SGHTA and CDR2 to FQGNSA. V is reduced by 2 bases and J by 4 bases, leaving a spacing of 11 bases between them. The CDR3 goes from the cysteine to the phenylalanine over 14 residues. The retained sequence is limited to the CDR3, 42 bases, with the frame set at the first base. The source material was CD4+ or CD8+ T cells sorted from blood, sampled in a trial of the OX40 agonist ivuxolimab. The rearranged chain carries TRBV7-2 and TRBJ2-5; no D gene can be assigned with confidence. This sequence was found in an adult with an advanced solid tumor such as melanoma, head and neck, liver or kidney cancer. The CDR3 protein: CASSLTQGRETQYF. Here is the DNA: TGTGCCAGCAGCTTAACTCAAGGCAGAGAGACCCAGTACTTC.